The present TCR beta chain was sequenced within a study of T-cell reconstitution after alpha-beta-depleted transplantation in children. Study-level results: From newly produced T cells came most of the T-cell counts and diversity one year after transplant.

The CDR3 length is 15 residues. Germline CDR1 and CDR2: SGHVS and FNYEAQ. V was clipped by 5 bases and J by 5 bases, with 19 bases between them. Comment on this clonotype: Antigen unknown.

Unique molecular identifiers featured in how the TCRbeta library was prepared. Via MiXCR, TCRdb re-called the PCR reads, giving one row per CDR3 protein. The table includes about 290,000 distinct CDR3 sequences, about 9.5% detected once. Sequencing used PBMCs, obtained before TCRalphabeta/CD19-depleted stem cell transplant. The receptor was isolated from a boy younger than two with acute myeloid leukemia, due to receive a stem cell transplant. The chain links TRBV7-6 to TRBJ2-7, with D maybe TRBD2 (6 bases). This chain's CDR3 is CASSPHPPWGDEQYF. CDR3 DNA: TGTGCCAGCAGCCCCCATCCACCTTGGGGGGACGAGCAGTACTTC.